Shown below are 32 T cell receptor beta chains from a single sample sequenced in a study of technical replicates of blood from a handful of donors listed by TCRdb under 2017. Libraries were prepared through the immunoSEQ multiplex PCR assay. Not all clones reach the TCRdb copy of this immuneACCESS table, which keeps in-frame sequences only. Checked studies attribute under half of the gap to unresolved V genes and leave the rest unexplained. In this sample the table shows 80,000 to 90,000 clones, 94% of which occur a single time. The ten largest clones add up to approximately 0.25% of the sample. The material sequenced was T cells isolated from PBMCs. The origin of the receptors is a human donor in good health.

The chain carries TRBV6-6 and TRBJ2-1, with TRBD2 identical over 8 bases. The ends lost 3 bases at V and 7 bases at J; junction bases unmatched: 8. The CDR3 is made up of 15 amino acids. Germline V CDR1 and CDR2: MNHNY, SVGAGI (reference sequence). The CDR3, as DNA: TGTGCCAGCAGTTATGTAGCGGGGCTGGGGAATGAGCAGTTCTTC. Protein sequence: CASSYVAGLGNEQFF.

This chain uses TRBV18 with TRBJ1-2; 7 bases are shared with TRBD1. In germline, CDR1 is KGHSH, CDR2 LQKENI. V gave up 3 bases and J gave up 4 bases; unmatched junction bases: 11. CDR3 size: 16 residues. The CDR3 region has the DNA TGTGCCAGCTCACCGACCGACAGGGCGCACCCCTATGGCTACACCTTC. This encodes CASSPTDRAHPYGYTF. The variable domain in full, with the rest retrieved from reference TRBV18 and TRBJ1-2, is NAGVMQNPRHLVRRRGQEARLRCSPMKGHSHVYWYRQLPEEGLKFMVYLQKENIIDESGMPKERFSAEFPKEGPSILRIQQVVRGDSAAYFCASSPTDRAHPYGYTFGSGTRLTVV.

The chain uses TRBV18 and TRBJ2-3; 7 nucleotides match TRBD2. Germline CDR1 KGHSH, CDR2 LQKENI. The V and J ends lost 0 bases and 6 bases, in that order; junction bases with no gene match: 6. The CDR3 spans 15 residues. CDR3 nucleotide sequence: TGTGCCAGCTCACCACCGGGACGGGGGGAGGATACGCAGTATTTT. It encodes CASSPPGRGEDTQYF.

The J gene is TRBJ2-5, the V gene TRBV7-2; a possible D gene is TRBD1 (6 bases). Germline lookup yields CDR1 SGHTA and CDR2 FQGNSA. V dropped 0 bases and J dropped 6 bases, with 11 bases sitting between them. This CDR3 contains 14 residues. The CDR3 is CASSLALDSKTQYF. The DNA of the CDR3 is TGTGCCAGCAGCTTAGCGCTGGACAGTAAGACCCAGTACTTC.

The chain combines TRBV28 with TRBJ1-5; TRBD1 is a possible D gene (5 bases). The V and J ends lost 6 bases and 3 bases respectively, with 9 bases between them. Germline V gives CDR1 MDHEN, CDR2 SYDVKM. This CDR3 contains 13 residues. Written as DNA, the CDR3 is TGTGCCAGCAGATACAGGATCAATCAGCCCCAGCATTTT. Its protein product is CASRYRINQPQHF.

CDR3 DNA sequence: TGTGCCAGTAGCCAAGAGTCTTATCAGGAGCTGTTTTTT. Amino acids: CASSQESYQELFF. V is TRBV19 and J is TRBJ2-2; D call uncertain. With 6 bases removed from V and 10 bases from J, the gap between germline ends came to 15 bases. Germline CDR1 and CDR2: LNHDA and SQIVND (reference sequence). The CDR3 consists of 13 residues.

This sequence joins TRBV6-5 and TRBJ2-1; D perhaps matches TRBD1 (6 bases). This CDR3 has 15 residues. Trimming took 5 bases from V and 8 from J, leaving 19 bases between them. The germline CDR1 and CDR2 sequences are MNHEY and SVGAGI. CDR3: CASSNRVSKGYEQFF. The DNA of the CDR3 is TGTGCCAGCAGTAACAGGGTCTCTAAGGGCTATGAGCAGTTCTTC.

The chain recombines TRBV6-6 with TRBJ1-5; D not resolved. The CDR3 runs 14 residues. Trimming shortened V by 2 bases and J by 6 bases, and 11 bases separated the two germline ends. Germline loops: CDR1 MNHNY, CDR2 SVGAGI (reference sequence). The CDR3 coding sequence is TGTGCCAGCAGTTACCCCGCCGGGAGTCAGCCCCAGCATTTT. This gives the protein CASSYPAGSQPQHF.

The chain has TRBV5-1 and TRBJ2-3; TRBD1 matches at 7 bases. V was clipped by 5 bases and J by 4 bases; unmatched bases: 7. This CDR3 contains 14 residues. Germline V gives CDR1 SGHRS, CDR2 YFSETQ. For the CDR3, the DNA is TGCGCCAGCAGGCCGGGACAGTCCTCAGATACGCAGTATTTT. Translating it yields CASRPGQSSDTQYF.

The rearrangement links TRBV6-1 to TRBJ1-1; the D is unclear. Germline V gives CDR1 MNHNS, CDR2 SASEGT. This CDR3 comprises 13 residues. The V gene lost 11 bases and the J gene lost 1 base, with 14 bases spanning the gap. CDR3 nucleotide sequence: TGTGCCGCGAGACAATCCGGGAACACTGAAGCTTTCTTT. Protein product: CAARQSGNTEAFF.

The chain has TRBV9 and TRBJ2-2, with TRBD2 as a possible D gene (5 bases). Trimming pared 4 bases from V and 6 bases from J, leaving 25 bases between. This CDR3 comprises 18 residues. Per the germline V gene, CDR1 is SGDLS and CDR2 is YYNGEE. CDR3 residues: CASSYTYTPGLLAGELFF. CDR3 DNA sequence: TGTGCCAGCAGCTATACTTATACCCCGGGATTGTTGGCCGGGGAGCTGTTTTTT. The whole variable domain, remainder taken from reference TRBV9 and TRBJ2-2, is DSGVTQTPKHLITATGQRVTLRCSPRSGDLSVYWYQQSLDQGLQFLIQYYNGEERAKGNILERFSAQQFPDLHSELNLSSLELGDSALYFCASSYTYTPGLLAGELFFGEGSRLTVL.

This sequence joins TRBV19 and TRBJ2-3; 10 positions agree with TRBD2. With 6 bases clipped from V and 4 bases from J, the junction kept 7 bases outside the gene matches. The V gene's germline CDR1 is LNHDA and CDR2 SQIVND (reference sequence). The CDR3 contains 15 residues. This chain's CDR3 is CASSSAGGLADTQYF. CDR3 bases: TGTGCCAGTAGCTCAGCGGGGGGGCTTGCAGATACGCAGTATTTT.

This sequence joins TRBV7-9 and TRBJ1-2; 9 bases agree with TRBD1. The CDR3 is 15 residues long. V was pared by 1 base and J by 7 bases, with 7 bases of the junction left unmatched. CDR1 SEHNR and CDR2 FQNEAQ come from the germline V gene (reference sequence). The CDR3 sequence is CASSLVQGARSGYTF. For the CDR3, the DNA is TGTGCCAGCAGCTTAGTACAGGGGGCGAGGAGTGGCTACACCTTC.

This chain connects TRBV6-1 to TRBJ2-2, with unresolved D. Germline V CDR1 and CDR2: MNHNS, SASEGT. The V end lost 8 bases, the J end lost 1 base, and 8 bases lay between the germline ends. The length of the CDR3 is 13 residues. DNA of the CDR3: TGTGCCAGCCCCCGCGGGAACACCGGGGAGCTGTTTTTT. Encoded protein: CASPRGNTGELFF.

The chain couples TRBV7-9 to TRBJ2-5; D might be TRBD2 (5 bases). The CDR3 runs to 15 residues. Germline CDR1 is SEHNR and CDR2 is FQNEAQ (reference sequence). The ends were cut back, 5 bases at V and 4 bases at J, with 17 bases in the middle. The CDR3 protein is CASSPPMRVRETQYF. Written as DNA, the CDR3 is TGTGCCAGCAGCCCCCCAATGAGGGTTCGAGAGACCCAGTACTTC.

J is TRBJ2-1 and V is TRBV27; 10 positions match TRBD2. Germline CDR1 and CDR2: MNHEY and SMNVEV (reference sequence). V shed 6 bases and J 2 bases; nucleotides not matched to a gene: 10. The CDR3 is made up of 17 amino acids. CDR3 coding DNA: TGTGCCAGCAGATACAAGGCTAGCGGGAGTCCCTACAATGAGCAGTTCTTC. Encoded protein: CASRYKASGSPYNEQFF.

This clone was seen only once. The chain recombines TRBV27 with TRBJ2-7; 7 positions agree with TRBD1. CDR3 length equals 17 residues. Germline CDR1 reads MNHEY; CDR2 reads SMNVEV (reference sequence). Trimming at V came to 3 bases and at J to 4 bases, leaving 15 bases not matched to a gene. The CDR3 loop reads CASSFRRQGVFGYEQYF. CDR3 coding DNA: TGTGCCAGCAGTTTCAGGAGGCAGGGGGTATTCGGATACGAGCAGTACTTC.

The chain carries TRBV7-9 and TRBJ1-5; weak D call: TRBD1 (5 bases). Trimming shortened V by 3 bases and J by 3 bases, and 18 bases separated the two germline ends. CDR1 SEHNR and CDR2 FQNEAQ come from the germline V gene (reference sequence). The CDR3 loop spans 17 amino acids. In DNA form, the CDR3 reads TGTGCCAGCAGCTTTGGCCTTAGGGGTGTGTCCAATCAGCCCCAGCATTTT. Protein sequence: CASSFGLRGVSNQPQHF.

This rearrangement joins TRBV11-2 to TRBJ1-1; D is unclear. Germline V gene lookup returns CDR1 SGHAT and CDR2 FQNNGV. Trimming left V 0 bases short and J 2 bases short, with 7 bases between. This CDR3 spans 14 amino acids. The CDR3 DNA reads as TGTGCCAGCAGCTTAGATCTGACTAACACTGAAGCTTTCTTT. It translates to CASSLDLTNTEAFF.

The genes are TRBV15 and TRBJ1-1, with TRBD1 matching 7 bases. Germline CDR1 and CDR2: LNHNV and YYDKDF (reference sequence). With 6 bases clipped from V and 4 bases from J, the junction kept 11 bases outside the gene matches. The CDR3 contains 15 residues. CDR3 bases: TGTGCCACCAGACCCGGAGGGGGCCAGGGCACTGAAGCTTTCTTT. It encodes CATRPGGGQGTEAFF.

The chain employs TRBV28 and TRBJ2-4, with D maybe TRBD1 (6 bases). Between the trimmed V and J ends, which lost 6 bases and 1 base, there was a span of 34 bases. Germline CDR1 and CDR2: MDHEN and SYDVKM. The CDR3 length is 22 residues. The CDR3 is CASSPRAQQGGGSRMAKNIQYF. The CDR3 nucleotides are TGTGCCAGCAGCCCCCGGGCCCAACAGGGTGGTGGTTCCCGTATGGCCAAAAACATTCAGTACTTC.

This chain joins TRBV6-5 and TRBJ2-1; 12 bases agree with TRBD1. In germline, CDR1 is MNHEY, CDR2 SVGAGI. V lost 2 bases to trimming and J lost 9 bases; unmatched junction nucleotides: 8. The CDR3 spans 16 residues. The chain's CDR3 is CASSYLWGTGGVEQFF. The CDR3 nucleotides read TGTGCCAGCAGTTACCTCTGGGGGACAGGGGGCGTTGAGCAGTTCTTC.

The chain uses TRBV5-4 and TRBJ1-5; tentative D call: TRBD1 (6 bases). Germline V CDR1 and CDR2: SGHNT, YYREEE (reference sequence). Trimming shortened V by 4 bases and J by 7 bases, and 9 bases separated the two germline ends. This CDR3 has 12 amino acids. The DNA for the CDR3 is TGTGCCAGCAGCCTACAGGGACAGCCCCAGCATTTT. Encoded protein: CASSLQGQPQHF. The entire variable domain, with the rest obtained from reference TRBV5-4 and TRBJ1-5, is as follows: ETGVTQSPTHLIKTRGQQVTLRCSSQSGHNTVSWYQQALGQGPQFIFQYYREEENGRGNFPPRFSGLQFPNYSSELNVNALELDDSALYLCASSLQGQPQHFGDGTRLSIL.

The rearrangement uses TRBV7-2 and TRBJ1-4; D is unclear. The ends were cut back, 4 bases at V and 8 bases at J, with 17 bases in the middle. CDR1 is SGHTA, CDR2 FQGNSA, per germline. The CDR3 totals 15 residues. The CDR3 sequence is CASSSEPQGGEKLFF. As DNA, the CDR3 is TGTGCCAGCAGCTCTGAGCCCCAAGGAGGGGAAAAACTGTTTTTT.

The V and J genes are TRBV28 and TRBJ1-1, with 7 bases fitting TRBD1. Germline trimming cut 6 bases from V and 3 bases from J; bases unmatched to any gene: 28. Germline lookup yields CDR1 MDHEN and CDR2 SYDVKM. The CDR3 sequence is 21 residues long. The CDR3, as DNA: TGTGCCAGCAGCCGACCCAGCCCAGGTACAGGGGCCACCCCCTGGGACACTGAAGCTTTCTTT. Translation: CASSRPSPGTGATPWDTEAFF.

The CDR3 loop reads CASSFPTLHSGGQETQYF. The CDR3 nucleotides read TGTGCCAGCAGTTTCCCAACCCTTCATAGCGGGGGGCAAGAGACCCAGTACTTC. The chain joins TRBV28 to TRBJ2-5; 10 positions match TRBD2. Germline V gene sequence: CDR1 MDHEN, CDR2 SYDVKM. J lost 2 bases, V lost 3 bases, and 12 bases had no gene match. This CDR3 has 18 amino acids.

The chain is built from TRBV9 and TRBJ2-3, with 8 bases that match TRBD2. CDR3 length: 14 residues. CDR1 is SGDLS, CDR2 YYNGEE, per germline. The V gene end was trimmed by 4 bases and the J gene end by 5 bases; junction bases not matched to a gene: 6. In nucleotides, the CDR3 is TGTGCCAGCAGCCCCGGACTAGCAGGAGATACGCAGTATTTT. This encodes CASSPGLAGDTQYF.

V usage is TRBV7-8 and J usage is TRBJ2-1; 14 positions agree with TRBD2. V shed 6 bases and J 10 bases; nucleotides not matched to a gene: 8. The CDR3 is 15 amino acids. Germline values: CDR1 SGHVS, CDR2 FQNEAQ. The CDR3 sequence is CASRIGLAGGGEQFF. DNA of the CDR3: TGTGCCAGCAGGATCGGACTAGCGGGGGGAGGGGAGCAGTTCTTC. The full variable domain, completed using reference TRBV7-8 and TRBJ2-1, is GAGVSQSPRYKVAKRGQDVALRCDPISGHVSLFWYQQALGQGPEFLTYFQNEAQLDKSGLPSDRFFAERPEGSVSTLKIQRTQQEDSAVYLCASRIGLAGGGEQFFGPGTRLTVL.

The J gene is TRBJ2-1, the V gene TRBV6-1; 7 nucleotides line up with TRBD1. The V gene end was trimmed by 2 bases and the J gene end by 9 bases; junction bases not matched to a gene: 10. Germline V CDR1 and CDR2: MNHNS, SASEGT. The CDR3 spans 15 residues. DNA of the CDR3: TGTGCCAGCAGTGAAATGGGACAGTCTGGAACTGAGCAGTTCTTC. This translates into CASSEMGQSGTEQFF.

The chain couples TRBV5-1 to TRBJ2-5; 7 nucleotides line up with TRBD2. The germline V gene has CDR1 SGHRS and CDR2 YFSETQ. The junction had 6 bases not matched to a gene; V was cut back by 3 bases and J by 4 bases. The CDR3 has 14 residues. The CDR3: CASSYERTRETQYF. The CDR3 nucleotides read TGCGCCAGCAGCTACGAGAGGACTAGAGAGACCCAGTACTTC. Based on the CDR3 plus reference TRBV5-1 and TRBJ2-5, the full variable domain is KAGVTQTPRYLIKTRGQQVTLSCSPISGHRSVSWYQQTPGQGLQFLFEYFSETQRNKGNFPGRFSGRQFSNSRSEMNVSTLELGDSALYLCASSYERTRETQYFGPGTRLLVL.

The chain carries TRBV2 and TRBJ2-7; maybe TRBD1 (7 bases). The CDR3 loop spans 15 amino acids. From germline, CDR1 is SNHLY and CDR2 FYNNEI. The V end was cut by 7 bases, the J end by 6 bases, with 22 bases between. The CDR3 spells CASTSTPGGSGEQYF. The DNA for the CDR3 is TGTGCCAGCACCTCGACCCCAGGGGGTAGCGGCGAGCAGTACTTC.

This chain joins TRBV6-1 and TRBJ1-2, with D unresolved. V gave up 5 bases and J gave up 11 bases, with 21 bases separating them. The CDR3 extends over 14 amino acids. Per the germline V gene, CDR1 is MNHNS and CDR2 is SASEGT. CDR3 in amino acids: CASSLTEDGPSYTF. CDR3 sequence (DNA): TGTGCCAGCAGTCTAACGGAGGACGGCCCCTCGTACACCTTC.